A single sample is the source of the 26 T cell receptor beta chains below, sequenced in a study of blood T cell repertoires in COVID-19. The method was immunoSEQ multiplex PCR; TCRdb's version includes in-frame clones alone and lacks a portion of them. This table holds some 200,000 clones, about four fifths found once. Input material: PBMCs or T cells enriched from blood (not recorded which). All receptors derive from a woman aged 40 to 50 with acute COVID-19.

The chain couples TRBV10-3 to TRBJ2-2; perhaps TRBD1 as D (6 bases). The CDR3 is 15 residues long. Germline assignment: CDR1 ENHRY and CDR2 SYGVKD. Trimming took 4 bases from V and 1 from J, leaving 10 bases between them. For the CDR3, the DNA is TGTGCCATCAGTGGGCAGGGACAGAACACCGGGGAGCTGTTTTTT. This encodes CAISGQGQNTGELFF.

V gene TRBV5-1 combines with J gene TRBJ1-2; D gene ambiguous. Germline loops: CDR1 SGHRS, CDR2 YFSETQ. The V end lost 0 bases, the J end lost 4 bases, and 7 bases lay between the germline ends. CDR3 length: 13 residues. This CDR3 is CASSLDSSYGYTF. The CDR3 DNA sequence: TGCGCCAGCAGCTTGGACAGTAGCTATGGCTACACCTTC. Full variable domain (missing parts from reference TRBV5-1 and TRBJ1-2): KAGVTQTPRYLIKTRGQQVTLSCSPISGHRSVSWYQQTPGQGLQFLFEYFSETQRNKGNFPGRFSGRQFSNSRSEMNVSTLELGDSALYLCASSLDSSYGYTFGSGTRLTVV.

V and J are TRBV27 and TRBJ2-3; 11 bases align to TRBD2. The CDR3 runs to 15 residues. The V gene end was trimmed by 6 bases and the J gene end by 3 bases; junction bases not matched to a gene: 5. Germline assignment: CDR1 MNHEY and CDR2 SMNVEV (reference sequence). CDR3 sequence: CASSPTSGNTDTQYF. The CDR3, as DNA: TGTGCCAGCAGCCCGACTAGCGGGAATACAGATACGCAGTATTTT.

The rearrangement uses TRBV7-9 and TRBJ2-3; TRBD2 aligns across 13 bases. The CDR3 contains 14 residues. Trimming removed 1 base from V and 14 bases from J; junction bases left unmatched: 6. The V gene's germline CDR1 is SEHNR and CDR2 FQNEAQ (reference sequence). The CDR3 spells CASSLGLAGGGMYF. CDR3 in DNA: TGTGCCAGCAGCTTAGGACTAGCGGGAGGCGGGATGTATTTT.

The CDR3 region has the DNA TGTGCCAGCAGCAAAACGTCTAGCGATGAAGAGACCCAGTACTTC. Translating gives CASSKTSSDEETQYF. This sequence joins TRBV7-9 and TRBJ2-5, with D possibly matching TRBD2 (6 bases). This CDR3 contains 15 residues. V shed 5 bases and J shed 3 bases, with 16 bases lying between them. Germline V CDR1 and CDR2: SEHNR, FQNEAQ (reference sequence).

The CDR3: CASSFSGGLSTQYF. For the CDR3, the DNA is TGTGCCAGCAGCTTCTCGGGGGGGCTCTCGACGCAGTATTTT. The V call is TRBV4-2, the J call TRBJ2-3; the match to TRBD2 covers 8 bases. V dropped 5 bases and J dropped 9; count of bases not matched to a gene: 10. The CDR3 is 14 residues long. Germline lookup yields CDR1 LGHNA and CDR2 YNFKEQ.

This clone was seen a few times. The chain couples TRBV19 to TRBJ2-5; D gene uncertain. The CDR3 is made up of 16 amino acids. Germline assignment: CDR1 LNHDA and CDR2 SQIVND (reference sequence). V lost 2 bases and J 2 bases, leaving 15 bases between the germline ends. The CDR3 coding sequence is TGTGCCAGTAGTATAAGCGCCGTAGTAGGACAAGAGACCCAGTACTTC. It codes for CASSISAVVGQETQYF.

This chain joins TRBV7-2 and TRBJ2-1, with unresolved D. The CDR3 extends over 14 amino acids. V lost 1 base and J 10 bases, leaving 14 bases between the germline ends. The germline V gene encodes CDR1 SGHTA and CDR2 FQGNSA. This CDR3 reads CASSLVFTVYEQFF. The CDR3 DNA reads TGTGCCAGCAGCTTAGTGTTTACAGTTTACGAGCAGTTCTTC. Using reference TRBV7-2 and TRBJ2-1 for the parts outside the CDR3, the full variable domain is GAGVSQSPSNKVTEKGKDVELRCDPISGHTALYWYRQSLGQGLEFLIYFQGNSAPDKSGLPSDRFSAERTGGSVSTLTIQRTQQEDSAVYLCASSLVFTVYEQFFGPGTRLTVL.

The rearrangement uses TRBV9 and TRBJ1-1; 8 nucleotides align to TRBD1. The ends lost 4 bases at V and 8 bases at J; junction bases unmatched: 16. This CDR3 has 16 residues. Germline CDR1 is SGDLS and CDR2 is YYNGEE. Here the CDR3 DNA reads TGTGCCAGCAGCCCGACAGGGGACGGCGAACAGGGAGAAGCTTTCTTT. Translated: CASSPTGDGEQGEAFF.

This chain links TRBV11-3 with TRBJ2-1; 10 bases are shared with TRBD1. Germline trimming cut 5 bases from V and 8 bases from J; bases unmatched to any gene: 6. Germline CDR1 and CDR2: SGHNT and YENEEA. The CDR3 sequence is 14 residues long. CDR3 sequence (DNA): TGTGCCAGCAGCCCTGACAGGGGGCAGGATGAGCAGTTCTTC. Amino acids: CASSPDRGQDEQFF.

DNA of the CDR3: TGCAGCGTTGTCGGAGGGAGGGATAACAATGAGCAGTTCTTC. This translates into CSVVGGRDNNEQFF. The chain links TRBV29-1 to TRBJ2-1; 7 nucleotides match TRBD2. The germline V gene encodes CDR1 SQVTM and CDR2 ANQGSEA. V dropped 4 bases and J dropped 5; count of bases not matched to a gene: 8. This CDR3 contains 14 residues.

This chain joins TRBV9 and TRBJ2-3; 8 nucleotides line up with TRBD2. Germline-derived CDR1 and CDR2 are SGDLS and YYNGEE. Unmatched junction bases numbered 6, after V lost 0 bases and J lost 0 bases. This CDR3 has 17 residues. The CDR3 nucleotides are TGTGCCAGCAGCGTAGAACCAGCGGGGGCTAGCACAGATACGCAGTATTTT. Its translation: CASSVEPAGASTDTQYF.

The V call is TRBV5-1, the J call TRBJ2-5; weak D call: TRBD1 (8 bases). Per the germline V gene, CDR1 is SGHRS and CDR2 is YFSETQ. Trimming left V 2 bases short and J 5 bases short, with 13 bases between. The CDR3 covers 14 residues. In DNA form, the CDR3 reads TGCGCCAGCAGCTTCGGACAGGGAGGGGAGACCCAGTACTTC. This encodes CASSFGQGGETQYF.

The rearrangement joins TRBV4-2 to TRBJ1-1, with 7 bases fitting TRBD1. The CDR3 totals 13 residues. The trim removed 6 bases at V and 3 bases at J, leaving 4 bases unmatched. Germline V lookup: CDR1 LGHNA, CDR2 YNFKEQ. This CDR3 is CASSPDRDTEAFF. The CDR3 region has the DNA TGTGCCAGCAGTCCCGACAGGGACACTGAAGCTTTCTTT.

The CDR3 coding sequence is TGTGCCAGCAGTGCACAGTATAGCAATCAGCCCCAGCATTTT. Translating it yields CASSAQYSNQPQHF. V is TRBV2 and J is TRBJ1-5, with D unclear. The CDR3 is 14 amino acids. V lost 4 bases, J lost 0 bases, and 7 bases lay in between. The germline V gene encodes CDR1 SNHLY and CDR2 FYNNEI.

The genes are TRBV19 and TRBJ2-5; tentative D call: TRBD1 (5 bases). V lost 5 bases to trimming and J lost 7 bases, with 14 bases between them. CDR3 length: 13 residues. The germline CDR1 and CDR2 sequences are LNHDA and SQIVND (reference sequence). CDR3: CASSSDTLGTQYF. CDR3 DNA: TGTGCCAGTAGTTCGGACACTCTGGGGACCCAGTACTTC.

Only a few counts were recorded for this clone. V usage is TRBV27 and J usage is TRBJ1-4, with 8 bases lining up with TRBD1. The CDR3 sequence is 17 residues long. Germline V gene lookup returns CDR1 MNHEY and CDR2 SMNVEV (reference sequence). After removal of 3 bases from V and 3 bases from J, the junction contained 9 bases not matched to a gene. CDR3 coding DNA: TGTGCCAGCAGTTTGTTCTTCCCGGGACAGGCTAATGAAAAACTGTTTTTT. This encodes CASSLFFPGQANEKLFF.

The rearrangement links TRBV29-1 to TRBJ2-1, with a possible D match to TRBD1 (6 bases). V lost 2 bases and J 6 bases, leaving 8 bases between the germline ends. CDR1 and CDR2 from the germline V gene are SQVTM and ANQGSEA. The CDR3 has 12 residues. The CDR3 region has the DNA TGCAGCGTTGAAAACAGGGCCAATGAGCAGTTCTTC. Protein product: CSVENRANEQFF.

J is TRBJ2-7 and V is TRBV6-5; no clear D gene. The length of the CDR3 is 11 residues. Germline V gene sequence: CDR1 MNHEY, CDR2 SVGAGI. The V end lost 2 bases, the J end lost 5 bases, and 4 bases lay between the germline ends. The DNA of the CDR3 is TGTGCCAGCAGTTACCACAACGAGCAGTACTTC. Amino acids: CASSYHNEQYF.

The chain is built from TRBV4-2 and TRBJ1-1, with TRBD1 as a possible D gene (6 bases). There are 16 residues in the CDR3. The germline V gene has CDR1 LGHNA and CDR2 YNFKEQ. With 3 bases removed from V and 0 bases from J, the gap between germline ends came to 14 bases. CDR3 in DNA: TGTGCCAGCAGCCAGTTCTCAGGACAGATGAACACTGAAGCTTTCTTT. Translating it yields CASSQFSGQMNTEAFF.

A single count supports this clone. The rearrangement joins TRBV11-2 to TRBJ1-1; D not resolved. Trimming stripped 2 bases from V and 0 bases from J, with 7 bases between. The CDR3 spans 14 residues. Germline assignment: CDR1 SGHAT and CDR2 FQNNGV. The CDR3 coding sequence is TGTGCCAGCAGCTTACGGGTAATGAACACTGAAGCTTTCTTT. Translation gives CASSLRVMNTEAFF.

The rearrangement joins TRBV10-2 to TRBJ2-2, with D unclear. The V gene lost 6 bases and the J gene lost 4 bases, with 3 bases spanning the gap. CDR3 length: 11 residues. Germline values: CDR1 WSHSY, CDR2 SAAADI. Here the CDR3 reads CASSSTGELFF. The CDR3 DNA reads TGCGCCAGCAGCTCCACCGGGGAGCTGTTTTTT.

V and J are TRBV2 and TRBJ1-2; no reliable D call. The CDR3 covers 16 residues. CDR1 SNHLY and CDR2 FYNNEI come from the germline V gene. V gave up 0 bases and J gave up 7 bases, with 18 bases separating them. The CDR3 protein is CASSEARATSRSGYTF. The CDR3 DNA follows: TGTGCCAGCAGTGAAGCGCGAGCGACGTCGCGATCTGGCTACACCTTC.

The chain uses TRBV5-6 and TRBJ1-2; a weak D match, TRBD1 (6 bases). The V gene's germline CDR1 is SGHDT and CDR2 YYEEEE. The CDR3 has 13 amino acids. V dropped 0 bases and J dropped 4 bases, with 7 bases sitting between them. DNA for the CDR3: TGTGCCAGCAGCTTGGACAGGGCCTATGGCTACACCTTC. It codes for CASSLDRAYGYTF.

This clone appeared a single time. This chain links TRBV28 with TRBJ2-2; 10 bases agree with TRBD1. This CDR3 comprises 16 residues. Trimming at V came to 5 bases and at J to 8 bases, leaving 11 bases not matched to a gene. CDR1 is MDHEN and CDR2 is SYDVKM in the germline V gene. CDR3 coding DNA: TGTGCCAGCAGTGATTCCGGGACAGGGGTAACGGGGGAGCTGTTTTTT. It encodes CASSDSGTGVTGELFF.

The chain joins TRBV4-3 to TRBJ1-6; D unclear. The CDR3 runs to 15 residues. The germline V gene encodes CDR1 LGHNA and CDR2 YSLEER. The ends were cut back, 4 bases at V and 8 bases at J, with 15 bases in the middle. CDR3 residues: CASSPMSGTYSPLHF. The CDR3 DNA reads TGCGCCAGCAGCCCCATGAGCGGTACTTATTCACCCCTCCACTTT.